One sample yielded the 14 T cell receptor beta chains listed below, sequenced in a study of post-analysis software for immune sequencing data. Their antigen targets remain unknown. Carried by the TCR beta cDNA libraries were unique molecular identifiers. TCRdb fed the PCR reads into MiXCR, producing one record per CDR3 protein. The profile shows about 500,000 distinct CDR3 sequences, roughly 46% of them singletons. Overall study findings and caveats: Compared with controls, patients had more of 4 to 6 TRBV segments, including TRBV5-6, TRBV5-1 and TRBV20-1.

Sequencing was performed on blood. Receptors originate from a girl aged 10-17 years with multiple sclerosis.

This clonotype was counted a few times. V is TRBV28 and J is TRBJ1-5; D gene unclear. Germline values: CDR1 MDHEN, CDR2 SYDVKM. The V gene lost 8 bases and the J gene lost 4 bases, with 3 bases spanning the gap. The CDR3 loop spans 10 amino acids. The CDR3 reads CASGNQPQHF. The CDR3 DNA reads TGTGCCAGCGGAAATCAGCCCCAGCATTTT.

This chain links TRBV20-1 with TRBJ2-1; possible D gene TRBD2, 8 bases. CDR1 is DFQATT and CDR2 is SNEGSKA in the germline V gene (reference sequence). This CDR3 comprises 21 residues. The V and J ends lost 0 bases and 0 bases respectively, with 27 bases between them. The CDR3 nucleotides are TGCAGTGCTAGAGATCATGGGGCGGGGACAGTAGCGGGACGCTCCTACAATGAGCAGTTCTTC. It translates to CSARDHGAGTVAGRSYNEQFF.

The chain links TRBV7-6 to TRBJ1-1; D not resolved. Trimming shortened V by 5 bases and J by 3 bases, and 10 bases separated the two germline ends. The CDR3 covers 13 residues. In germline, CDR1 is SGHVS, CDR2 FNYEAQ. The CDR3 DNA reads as TGTGCCAGCAGCCTCACCGGGGACACTGAAGCTTTCTTT. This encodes CASSLTGDTEAFF.

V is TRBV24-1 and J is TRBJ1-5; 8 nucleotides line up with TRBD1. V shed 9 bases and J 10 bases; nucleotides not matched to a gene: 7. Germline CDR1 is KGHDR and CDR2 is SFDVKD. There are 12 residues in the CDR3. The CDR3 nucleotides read TGTGCCACCGACGACAGGGGACAACCCCAGCATTTT. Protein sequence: CATDDRGQPQHF.

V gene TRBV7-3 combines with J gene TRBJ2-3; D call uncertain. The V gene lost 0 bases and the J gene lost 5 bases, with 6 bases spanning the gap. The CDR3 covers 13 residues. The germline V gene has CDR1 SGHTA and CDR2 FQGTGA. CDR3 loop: CASSLTVGDTQYF. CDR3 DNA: TGTGCCAGCAGCTTAACGGTTGGAGATACGCAGTATTTT.

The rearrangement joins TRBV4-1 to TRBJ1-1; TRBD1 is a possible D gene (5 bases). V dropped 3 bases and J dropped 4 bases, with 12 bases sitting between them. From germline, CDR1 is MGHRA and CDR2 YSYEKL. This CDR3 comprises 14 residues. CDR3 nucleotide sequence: TGCGCCAGCAGCCATCTCGGGGGGGGCACTGAAGCTTTCTTT. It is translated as CASSHLGGGTEAFF.

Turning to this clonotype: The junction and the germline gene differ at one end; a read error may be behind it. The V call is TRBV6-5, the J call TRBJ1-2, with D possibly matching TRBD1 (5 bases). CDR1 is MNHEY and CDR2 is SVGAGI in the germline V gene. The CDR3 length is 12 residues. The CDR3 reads CASGDGDYDYTF. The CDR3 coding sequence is TGTGCCAGCGGGGACGGTGACTATGACTACACCTTC.

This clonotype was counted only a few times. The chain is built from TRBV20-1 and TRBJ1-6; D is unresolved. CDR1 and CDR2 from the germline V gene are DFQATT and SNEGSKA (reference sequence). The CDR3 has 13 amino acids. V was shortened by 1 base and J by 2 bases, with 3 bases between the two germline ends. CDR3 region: CSARGAYNSPLHF. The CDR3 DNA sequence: TGCAGTGCTAGAGGGGCCTATAATTCACCCCTCCACTTT.

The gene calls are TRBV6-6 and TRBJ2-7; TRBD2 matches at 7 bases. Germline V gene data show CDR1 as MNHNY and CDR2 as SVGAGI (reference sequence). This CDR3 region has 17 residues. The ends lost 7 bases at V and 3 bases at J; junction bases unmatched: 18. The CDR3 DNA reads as TGTGCCAGCACCCCTTCTCATCCAGCGGGAATCATCTACGAGCAGTACTTC. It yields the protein CASTPSHPAGIIYEQYF.

CDR3 sequence: CASKIRTSGISPYNEQFF. The DNA for the CDR3 is TGCGCCAGCAAAATTCGGACTAGCGGGATATCACCCTACAATGAGCAGTTCTTC. This chain uses TRBV4-1 with TRBJ2-1; 12 positions match TRBD2. CDR1 is MGHRA and CDR2 is YSYEKL in the germline V gene. The CDR3 runs to 18 residues. Trimming cost V 7 bases and J 2 bases; bases outside gene matches: 12.

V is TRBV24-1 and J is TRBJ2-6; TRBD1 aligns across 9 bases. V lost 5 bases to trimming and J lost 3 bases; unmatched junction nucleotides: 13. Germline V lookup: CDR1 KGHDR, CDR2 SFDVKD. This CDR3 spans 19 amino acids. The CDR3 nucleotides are TGTGCCACCAGTGCCAGAGGACAGGGGCCCTTCGGTGGGGCCAACGTCCTGACTTTC. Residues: CATSARGQGPFGGANVLTF.

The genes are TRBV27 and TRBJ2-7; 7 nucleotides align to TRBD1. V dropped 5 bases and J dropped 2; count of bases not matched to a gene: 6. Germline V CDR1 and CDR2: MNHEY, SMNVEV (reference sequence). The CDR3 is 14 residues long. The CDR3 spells CASSPPGQTYEQYF. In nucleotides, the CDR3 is TGTGCCAGCAGTCCCCCGGGACAGACCTACGAGCAGTACTTC.

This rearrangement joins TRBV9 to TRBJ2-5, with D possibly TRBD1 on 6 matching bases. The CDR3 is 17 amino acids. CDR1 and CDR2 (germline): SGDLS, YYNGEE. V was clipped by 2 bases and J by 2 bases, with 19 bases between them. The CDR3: CASSVSAGQRAQETQYF. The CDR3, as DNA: TGTGCCAGCAGCGTGAGCGCCGGACAGCGAGCGCAAGAGACCCAGTACTTC.

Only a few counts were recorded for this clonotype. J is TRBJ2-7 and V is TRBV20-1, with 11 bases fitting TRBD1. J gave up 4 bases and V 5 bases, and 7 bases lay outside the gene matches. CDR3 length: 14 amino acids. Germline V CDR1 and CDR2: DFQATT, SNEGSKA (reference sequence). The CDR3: CSAEDGQGAYEQYF. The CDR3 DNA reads TGCAGTGCTGAGGATGGACAGGGGGCTTACGAGCAGTACTTC.